The present entry profiles one T cell receptor (beta chain) with its context. Its antigen remains unidentified. One base away there is no much larger clone; base qualities are not given. To sequence the TCRbeta CDR3 region, genomic DNA was isolated from the sorted cells. The immunoSEQ Assay was used for sequencing of TCRbeta CDR3 regions. In its TCRdb copy, this immuneACCESS table keeps in-frame sequences only and misses some clones. Where compared with another copy, unresolved V genes explain less than half of these, and the others have no known cause. The sample contains fewer than 15,000 clones, about 90% of them found a single time. The ten largest clonotypes hold under 80% of the sample. The data stem from a study of OX40 agonist ivuxolimab in advanced cancers. Turning to the overall study: Ivuxolimab, which targeted the costimulatory receptor OX40 (CD134), was an agonistic, fully human IgG2 monoclonal antibody. Patients were allowed to have had prior anti-PD-1, anti-PD-L1 or anti-CTLA-4 therapy, and 30% to 40% of the dose-escalation patients had previously received checkpoint inhibitors. The dose-escalation cohort was almost 85% male with a mean age of about 54 years, ranging from roughly 20 to 80. Among the roughly 52 dose-escalation patients, about 20 had hepatocellular carcinoma, about 15 melanoma, 9 renal cell carcinoma and 9 head and neck cancer. Peripheral TCRbeta sequencing was intended to test whether TCR sequence diversity was altered and clonal T-cell expansion was caused by ivuxolimab. Intravenous ivuxolimab was administered to patients every 2 weeks at six dose levels: 0.01, 0.1, 0.3, 1.5, 3 and 10 mg/kg. The monotherapy dose-escalation portion (N of about 49 patients) of the phase I ivuxolimab trial is reported in the paper. Partial responses occurred in three dose-escalation patients: two with cutaneous melanoma and one with hepatocellular carcinoma.

The paper's findings and limits, for the study overall: Low levels of normalized T-cell clonal expansion were also seen in some patients who did not respond. Antigen specificity was not determined for the clonally expanded peripheral T cells. In partial responders in the 0.1-3.0 mg/kg groups, normalized peripheral clonal expansion was found to be among the lowest, especially among CD8+ T cells. On average, CD8+ T cells showed more expanded clones than CD4+ T cells after ivuxolimab. Clonal expansion of both CD4+ and CD8+ blood T cells was observed from baseline to week 6 at doses 0.1 to 3.0 mg/kg.

The trial excluded patients who had a history of autoimmune disease or were on systemic immunosuppression. Peripheral blood for TCR sequencing was drawn from every dose cohort at baseline, at cycle 4 day 1 and at cycle 7 day 1. Samples were obtained from an open-label, multicenter, first-in-human phase I dose-escalation trial of ivuxolimab. The trial enrolled adults with locally advanced or metastatic head and neck squamous cell, hepatocellular, melanoma or renal cell carcinoma. Before TCR sequencing, CD4+ T cells and CD8+ T cells were sorted from peripheral blood as separate populations. V lost 6 bases and J lost 0 bases, and the count of bases not matched to a germline gene is 18. CDR1 is given as SEHNR and CDR2 as FQNEAQ, both from the germline V gene (reference sequence). Reading from cysteine to phenylalanine, the CDR3 counts 19 amino acids. Solely the CDR3 DNA is kept, with 57 bases framed from the first base.

The chain links TRBV7-9 with TRBJ2-3, with 7 bases in between that match TRBD2. The sequence came from an adult with an advanced solid tumor such as melanoma, head and neck, liver or kidney cancer. Material: CD4+ or CD8+ T cells sorted from blood, obtained in a trial of the OX40 agonist ivuxolimab. The encoded CDR3 is CASRGEGPENKSSTDTQYF. The base sequence is TGTGCCAGCAGGGGGGAGGGCCCAGAGAATAAGTCTAGCACAGATACGCAGTATTTT.